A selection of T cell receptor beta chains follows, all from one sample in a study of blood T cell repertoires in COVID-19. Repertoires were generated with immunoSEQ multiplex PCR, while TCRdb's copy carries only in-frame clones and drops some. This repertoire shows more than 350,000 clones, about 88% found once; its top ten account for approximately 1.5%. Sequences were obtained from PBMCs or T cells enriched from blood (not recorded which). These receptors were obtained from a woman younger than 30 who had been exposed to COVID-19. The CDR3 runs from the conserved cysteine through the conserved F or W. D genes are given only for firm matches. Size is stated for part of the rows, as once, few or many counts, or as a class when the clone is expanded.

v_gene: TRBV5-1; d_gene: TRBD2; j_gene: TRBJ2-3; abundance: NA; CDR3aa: CASSSPGLAGATYSSTDTQYF; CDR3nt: TGCGCCAGCAGCTCTCCGGGACTAGCGGGGGCGACATACTCTAGCACAGATACGCAGTATTTT
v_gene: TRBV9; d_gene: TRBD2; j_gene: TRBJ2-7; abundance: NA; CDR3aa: CASSGEGTSGSNEQYF; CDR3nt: TGTGCCAGCAGCGGGGAAGGGACTAGCGGGTCCAACGAGCAGTACTTC
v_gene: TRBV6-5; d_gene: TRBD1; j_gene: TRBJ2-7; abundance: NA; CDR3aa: CASSHGTGSYEQYF; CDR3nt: TGTGCCAGCAGCCACGGGACAGGATCCTACGAGCAGTACTTC
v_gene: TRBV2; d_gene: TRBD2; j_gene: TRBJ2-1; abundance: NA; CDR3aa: CASGRTRDYQSPYNEQFF; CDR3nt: TGTGCCAGCGGCCGGACCCGGGACTACCAATCCCCCTACAATGAGCAGTTCTTC
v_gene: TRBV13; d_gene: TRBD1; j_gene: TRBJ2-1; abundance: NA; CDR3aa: CASSLEPSGQGNNEQFF; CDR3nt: TGTGCCAGCAGCTTAGAGCCCTCGGGACAGGGTAACAATGAGCAGTTCTTC
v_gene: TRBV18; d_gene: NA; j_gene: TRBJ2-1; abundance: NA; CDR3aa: CASSPPGSRGSYNEQFF; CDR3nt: TGTGCCAGCTCACCACCTGGGAGCAGGGGCTCCTACAATGAGCAGTTCTTC
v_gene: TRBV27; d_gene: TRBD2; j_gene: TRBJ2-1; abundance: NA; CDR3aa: CASSLRGSGSYNEQFF; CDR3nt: TGTGCCAGCAGTTTGCGGGGGAGTGGTTCCTACAATGAGCAGTTCTTC
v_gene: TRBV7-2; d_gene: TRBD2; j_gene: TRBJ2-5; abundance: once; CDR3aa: CASSLGTSAETQYF; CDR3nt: TGTGCCAGCAGCTTAGGGACTAGCGCAGAGACCCAGTACTTC
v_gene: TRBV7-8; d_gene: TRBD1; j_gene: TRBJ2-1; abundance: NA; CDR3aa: CASSLDRGNEQFF; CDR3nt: TGTGCCAGCAGCTTAGACAGGGGTAACGAGCAGTTCTTC
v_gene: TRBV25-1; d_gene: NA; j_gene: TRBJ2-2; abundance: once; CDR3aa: CASRQLLTGELFF; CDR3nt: TGTGCCAGCAGACAGCTTCTTACCGGGGAGCTGTTTTTT
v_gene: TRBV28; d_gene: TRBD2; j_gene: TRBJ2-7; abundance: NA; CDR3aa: CASSLAGLAGAYEQYF; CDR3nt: TGTGCCAGCAGTTTGGCCGGACTAGCGGGGGCCTACGAGCAGTACTTC
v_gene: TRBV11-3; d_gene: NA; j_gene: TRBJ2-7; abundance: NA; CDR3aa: CASSYLRNEQYF; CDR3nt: TGTGCCAGCAGCTACTTAAGAAACGAGCAGTACTTC
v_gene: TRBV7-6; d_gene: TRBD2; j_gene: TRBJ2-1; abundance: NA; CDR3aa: CASSLVWTSGYNEQFF; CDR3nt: TGTGCCAGCAGCTTAGTTTGGACTAGCGGTTACAATGAGCAGTTCTTC
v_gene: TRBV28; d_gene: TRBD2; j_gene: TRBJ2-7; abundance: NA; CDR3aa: CASSEGTSGSSYEQYF; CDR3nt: TGTGCCAGCAGTGAGGGGACTAGCGGGAGCTCCTACGAGCAGTACTTC
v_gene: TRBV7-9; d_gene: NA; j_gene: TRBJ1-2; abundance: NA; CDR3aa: CASSLLGGYGYTF; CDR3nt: TGTGCCAGCAGCTTATTAGGGGGTTATGGCTACACCTTC
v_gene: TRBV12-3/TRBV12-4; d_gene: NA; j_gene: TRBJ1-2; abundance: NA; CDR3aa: CASSRGNGYTF; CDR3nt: TGTGCCAGCAGTAGGGGGAATGGCTACACCTTC
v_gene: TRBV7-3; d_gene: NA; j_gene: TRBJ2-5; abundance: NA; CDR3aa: CASSLTGPKETQYF; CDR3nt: TGTGCCAGCAGCTTAACGGGGCCAAAAGAGACCCAGTACTTC
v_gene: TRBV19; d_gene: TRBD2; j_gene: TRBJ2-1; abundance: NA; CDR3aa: CASNPSSGGYNEQFF; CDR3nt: TGTGCCAGTAACCCATCTAGCGGGGGTTACAATGAGCAGTTCTTC